These 15 T cell receptor beta chains originate from one sample sequenced in a study of T cell changes during pregnancy in multiple sclerosis. Method: immunoSEQ multiplex PCR; TCRdb's copy keeps in-frame clones and lacks some. The sample consists of 15,000 or so clones, roughly 85% of them appearing once. This specimen consisted of CD8+ T cells from peripheral blood mononuclear cells, obtained in the first trimester of pregnancy. The receptors come from a female donor with multiple sclerosis, enrolled in a pregnancy study.

In DNA, the CDR3 is TGCGCCAGCAGCGCGGGGGTAACCTACAATGAGCAGTTCTTC. It codes for CASSAGVTYNEQFF. The chain recombines TRBV4-1 with TRBJ2-1, with 7 positions matching TRBD2. Germline V gene lookup returns CDR1 MGHRA and CDR2 YSYEKL. CDR3 length: 14 residues. V was clipped by 5 bases and J by 2 bases; unmatched bases: 3.

This chain uses TRBV5-6 with TRBJ1-1; the D gene is possibly TRBD1 (6 bases). The CDR3 is 14 amino acids. Trimming took 2 bases from V and 4 from J, leaving 12 bases between them. The germline CDR1 and CDR2 sequences are SGHDT and YYEEEE. This CDR3 reads CASSFSGGATEAFF. In nucleotides, the CDR3 is TGTGCCAGCAGCTTTAGTGGGGGCGCCACTGAAGCTTTCTTT.

The genes are TRBV27 and TRBJ1-5, with a weak D call TRBD1 (6 bases). The V and J ends lost 6 bases and 7 bases respectively, with 22 bases between them. Germline V gene lookup returns CDR1 MNHEY and CDR2 SMNVEV (reference sequence). The CDR3 has 16 residues. CDR3 sequence (DNA): TGTGCCAGCAGCTGGGGCGGGGGCGCCCCGGGGCAGCCCCAGCATTTT. Amino acids: CASSWGGGAPGQPQHF.

The chain combines TRBV27 with TRBJ1-2, with 9 bases lining up with TRBD1. Germline V gene lookup returns CDR1 MNHEY and CDR2 SMNVEV (reference sequence). V dropped 5 bases and J dropped 5; count of bases not matched to a gene: 12. The CDR3 spans 16 residues. The DNA of the CDR3 is TGTGCCAGCAGTGAACAGGGGGCGACCAGAATATATGGCTACACCTTC. The encoded protein is CASSEQGATRIYGYTF.

Note on this clone: At one end the junction does not follow the germline gene, possibly because of a read error. The J gene is TRBJ2-3, the V gene TRBV5-4, with 9 nucleotides matching TRBD1. This CDR3 has 15 amino acids. Germline CDR1 and CDR2: SGHNT and YYREEE (reference sequence). CDR3 sequence: CASSLGQGSLDTQYF. Written as DNA, the CDR3 is TGTGCCAGCAGTTTGGGACAGGGAAGTTTAGATACGCAGTATTTT.

This rearrangement joins TRBV5-8 to TRBJ1-5, with TRBD1 matching over 8 bases. V shed 4 bases and J 1 base; nucleotides not matched to a gene: 10. Germline CDR1 and CDR2: SGHTS and YDEGEE. This CDR3 is built from 17 residues. The CDR3 is CASSRPQGDPSNQPQHF. In nucleotides, the CDR3 is TGTGCCAGCAGCCGCCCACAGGGGGACCCAAGCAATCAGCCCCAGCATTTT.

V and J are TRBV19 and TRBJ1-2; no clear D gene. V was pared by 3 bases and J by 4 bases, with 18 bases between. Germline assignment: CDR1 LNHDA and CDR2 SQIVND (reference sequence). The CDR3 is made up of 16 amino acids. The CDR3 sequence is CASSISSAARGYGYTF. CDR3 DNA sequence: TGTGCCAGTAGTATTTCTTCGGCAGCTCGGGGCTATGGCTACACCTTC. The full variable domain, with the rest looked up from reference TRBV19 and TRBJ1-2, is DGGITQSPKYLFRKEGQNVTLSCEQNLNHDAMYWYRQDPGQGLRLIYYSQIVNDFQKGDIAEGYSVSREKKESFPLTVTSAQKNPTAFYLCASSISSAARGYGYTFGSGTRLTVV.

The chain has TRBV5-1 and TRBJ2-7; 8 bases agree with TRBD1. From germline, CDR1 is SGHRS and CDR2 YFSETQ. V gave up 2 bases and J gave up 4 bases; unmatched junction bases: 5. This CDR3 is built from 14 residues. CDR3 in amino acids: CASSFAGQGYEQYF. The DNA for the CDR3 is TGCGCCAGCAGCTTCGCCGGACAGGGTTACGAGCAGTACTTC.

DNA for the CDR3: TGTGCCAGCAGCTCTAGCCCTACCGGGGAGCTGTTTTTT. Its protein is CASSSSPTGELFF. The chain employs TRBV7-3 and TRBJ2-2, with a tentative D call TRBD2 (5 bases). The CDR3 has 13 amino acids. The V end lost 4 bases, the J end lost 5 bases, and 8 bases lay between the germline ends. The germline gives CDR1 SGHTA, CDR2 FQGTGA.

This clone was counted a single time. The chain carries TRBV5-4 and TRBJ1-2; maybe TRBD1 (6 bases). The CDR3 runs to 15 residues. Germline V gives CDR1 SGHNT, CDR2 YYREEE (reference sequence). V was cut by 4 bases and J by 6 bases, with 19 bases left in between. The CDR3 here is CASSPHTGLGDGYTF. The DNA for the CDR3 is TGTGCCAGCAGCCCTCATACAGGGCTGGGGGATGGCTACACCTTC.

This clone has more than one count but fewer than ten. V usage is TRBV27 and J usage is TRBJ2-1; maybe TRBD1 (5 bases). Trimming removed 8 bases from V and 9 bases from J, with 14 bases in between. Germline V gene lookup returns CDR1 MNHEY and CDR2 SMNVEV (reference sequence). This CDR3 comprises 12 residues. In DNA form, the CDR3 reads TGTGCCAGCGCACCAGGGCACGGTGAGCAGTTCTTC. Translated: CASAPGHGEQFF.

The chain is built from TRBV28 and TRBJ2-7; 10 bases align to TRBD1. In germline, CDR1 is MDHEN, CDR2 SYDVKM. This CDR3 comprises 14 residues. With 6 bases clipped from V and 3 bases from J, the junction kept 5 bases outside the gene matches. The CDR3 here is CASRRGTGVYEQYF. The CDR3 coding sequence is TGTGCCAGCAGGAGGGGGACAGGGGTCTACGAGCAGTACTTC.

The chain couples TRBV6-4 to TRBJ2-1; possible D gene TRBD2, 6 bases. V lost 3 bases and J 6 bases, leaving 12 bases between the germline ends. Germline loops: CDR1 MRHNA, CDR2 SNTAGT. This CDR3 comprises 14 residues. The CDR3 loop reads CASSEGDSSNEQFF. In nucleotides, the CDR3 is TGTGCCAGCAGTGAGGGGGACTCGTCCAATGAGCAGTTCTTC.

CDR3 nucleotides: TGTGCCAGCAGTGGCCCCTCCGGGACTGGCTTCTACGAGCAGTACTTC. Residues: CASSGPSGTGFYEQYF. The chain employs TRBV2 and TRBJ2-7, with a possible D match to TRBD2 (6 bases). The CDR3 is 16 residues long. V was shortened by 4 bases and J by 3 bases, with 19 bases between the two germline ends. The germline V gene encodes CDR1 SNHLY and CDR2 FYNNEI.

This chain connects TRBV7-9 to TRBJ2-1; unclear D gene. Germline lookup yields CDR1 SEHNR and CDR2 FQNEAQ (reference sequence). Trimming stripped 2 bases from V and 5 bases from J, with 4 bases between. The CDR3 extends over 12 amino acids. The CDR3: CASSLQNNEQFF. DNA for the CDR3: TGTGCCAGCAGCTTACAGAACAATGAGCAGTTCTTC.